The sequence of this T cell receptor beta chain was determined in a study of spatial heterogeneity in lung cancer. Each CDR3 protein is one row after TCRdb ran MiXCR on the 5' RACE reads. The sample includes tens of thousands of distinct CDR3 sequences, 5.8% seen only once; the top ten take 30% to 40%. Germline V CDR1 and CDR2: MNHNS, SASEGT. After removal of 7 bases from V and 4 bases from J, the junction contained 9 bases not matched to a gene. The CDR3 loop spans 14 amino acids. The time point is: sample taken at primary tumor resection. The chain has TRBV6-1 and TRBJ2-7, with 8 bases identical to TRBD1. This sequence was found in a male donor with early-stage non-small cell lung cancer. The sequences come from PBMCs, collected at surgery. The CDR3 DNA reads TGTGCCAGCACCGGGGACAGGAGTAATTACGAGCAGTACTTC. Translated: CASTGDRSNYEQYF.